The T cell receptor (beta chain) described here comes from a study of PD-L1 blockade in urothelial cancer. Study summary: The researchers analyzed blood 3 weeks (second dose) and 6 weeks after treatment start.

Assay: immunoSEQ multiplex PCR; the TCRdb copy retains only in-frame clones and omits some. This table has 60,000 to 70,000 clones, about 76% appearing once. Per the germline V gene, CDR1 is SGHVS and CDR2 is FNYEAQ. There are 15 residues in the CDR3. Trimming shortened V by 4 bases and J by 6 bases, and 15 bases separated the two germline ends. The time point was: pretreatment peripheral blood. J is TRBJ2-2 and V is TRBV7-6; D possibly corresponds to TRBD2 (6 bases). The sequence was obtained from a man aged 70-80 years with urothelial cancer. Sequenced material: PBMCs, taken around atezolizumab (anti-PD-L1) treatment. Here the CDR3 DNA reads TGTGCCAGCAGCTGGGCCGGGACTCCCCCCGGGGAGCTGTTTTTT. The encoded protein is CASSWAGTPPGELFF.